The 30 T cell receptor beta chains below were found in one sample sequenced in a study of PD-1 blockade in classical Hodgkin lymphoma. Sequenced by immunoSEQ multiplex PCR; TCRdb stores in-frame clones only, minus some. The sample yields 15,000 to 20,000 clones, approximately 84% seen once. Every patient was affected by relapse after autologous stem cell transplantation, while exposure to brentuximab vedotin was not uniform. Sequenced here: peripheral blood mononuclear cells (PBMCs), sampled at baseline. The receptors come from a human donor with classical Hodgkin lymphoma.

The CDR3 is CASSREGSYNSPLHF. The CDR3 DNA reads TGCGCCAGCAGCCGGGAGGGCTCCTATAATTCACCCCTCCACTTT. The chain has TRBV4-3 and TRBJ1-6, with no clear D. Germline CDR1 is LGHNA and CDR2 is YSLEER. The CDR3 is 15 residues long. Trimming took off 4 bases at V and 0 bases at J, with 7 bases between the two ends.

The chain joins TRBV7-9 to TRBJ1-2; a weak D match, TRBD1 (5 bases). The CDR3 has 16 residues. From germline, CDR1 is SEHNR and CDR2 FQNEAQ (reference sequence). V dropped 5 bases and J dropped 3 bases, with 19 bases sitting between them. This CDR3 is CASSPQGRQGDYGYTF. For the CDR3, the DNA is TGTGCCAGCAGCCCGCAGGGACGGCAGGGCGACTATGGCTACACCTTC.

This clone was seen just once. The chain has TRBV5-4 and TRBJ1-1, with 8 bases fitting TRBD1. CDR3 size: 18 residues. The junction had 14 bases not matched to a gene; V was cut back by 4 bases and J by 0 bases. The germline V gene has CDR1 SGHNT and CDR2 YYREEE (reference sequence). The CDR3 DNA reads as TGTGCCAGCAGCCCGCCGACAGGGGCCCTCCTCATGAACACTGAAGCTTTCTTT. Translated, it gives CASSPPTGALLMNTEAFF.

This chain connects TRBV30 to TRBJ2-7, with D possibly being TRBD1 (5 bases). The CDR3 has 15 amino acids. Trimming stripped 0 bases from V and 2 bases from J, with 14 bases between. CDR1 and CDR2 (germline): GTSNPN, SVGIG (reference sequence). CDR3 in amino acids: CAWSVGSGPAYEQYF. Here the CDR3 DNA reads TGTGCCTGGAGTGTAGGTTCAGGGCCAGCCTACGAGCAGTACTTC.

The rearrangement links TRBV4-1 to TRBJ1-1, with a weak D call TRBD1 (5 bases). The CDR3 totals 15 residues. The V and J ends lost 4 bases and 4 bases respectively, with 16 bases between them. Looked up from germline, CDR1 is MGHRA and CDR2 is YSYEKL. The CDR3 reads CASSPFPRGTTEAFF. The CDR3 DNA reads TGCGCCAGCAGCCCATTTCCCCGGGGGACCACTGAAGCTTTCTTT.

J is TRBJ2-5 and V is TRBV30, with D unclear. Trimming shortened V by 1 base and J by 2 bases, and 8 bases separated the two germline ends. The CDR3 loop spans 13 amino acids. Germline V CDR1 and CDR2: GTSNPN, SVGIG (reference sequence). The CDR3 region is CAWSDNSQETQYF. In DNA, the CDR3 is TGTGCCTGGAGTGATAACAGTCAAGAGACCCAGTACTTC.

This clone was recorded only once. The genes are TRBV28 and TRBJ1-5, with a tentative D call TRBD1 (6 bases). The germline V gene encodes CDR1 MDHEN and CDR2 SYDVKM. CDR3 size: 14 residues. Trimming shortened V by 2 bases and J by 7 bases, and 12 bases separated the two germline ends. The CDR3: CASSLTGREQPQHF. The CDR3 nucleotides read TGTGCCAGCAGTTTAACAGGGAGGGAACAGCCCCAGCATTTT.

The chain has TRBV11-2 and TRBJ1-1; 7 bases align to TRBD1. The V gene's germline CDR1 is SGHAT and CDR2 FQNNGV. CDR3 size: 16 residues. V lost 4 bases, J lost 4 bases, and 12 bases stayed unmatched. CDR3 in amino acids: CASSSPGGEGGTEAFF. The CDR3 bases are TGTGCCAGCAGCTCTCCAGGGGGTGAGGGTGGCACTGAAGCTTTCTTT. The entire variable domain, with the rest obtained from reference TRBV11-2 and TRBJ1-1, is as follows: EAGVAQSPRYKIIEKRQSVAFWCNPISGHATLYWYQQILGQGPKLLIQFQNNGVVDDSQLPKDRFSAERLKGVDSTLKIQPAKLEDSAVYLCASSSPGGEGGTEAFFGQGTRLTVV.

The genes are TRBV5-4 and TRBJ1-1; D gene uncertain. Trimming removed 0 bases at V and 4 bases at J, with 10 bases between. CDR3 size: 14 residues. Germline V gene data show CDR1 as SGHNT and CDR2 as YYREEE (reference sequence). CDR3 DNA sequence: TGTGCCAGCAGCTTGGATGCTGGGAGCACTGAAGCTTTCTTT. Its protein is CASSLDAGSTEAFF. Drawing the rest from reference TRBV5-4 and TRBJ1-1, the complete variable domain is ETGVTQSPTHLIKTRGQQVTLRCSSQSGHNTVSWYQQALGQGPQFIFQYYREEENGRGNFPPRFSGLQFPNYSSELNVNALELDDSALYLCASSLDAGSTEAFFGQGTRLTVV.

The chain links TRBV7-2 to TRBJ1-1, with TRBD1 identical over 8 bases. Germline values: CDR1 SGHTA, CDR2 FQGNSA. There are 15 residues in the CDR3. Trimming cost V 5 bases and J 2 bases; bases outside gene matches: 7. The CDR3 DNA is TGTGCCAGCAGCCGAGGAGACAGGGGAAACACTGAAGCTTTCTTT. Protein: CASSRGDRGNTEAFF.

Here the CDR3 reads CASSFGYSNQPQHF. The DNA of the CDR3 is TGCGCCAGCAGCTTCGGGTATAGCAATCAGCCCCAGCATTTT. This chain joins TRBV4-3 and TRBJ1-5; D gene unclear. Trimming took 5 bases from V and 0 from J, leaving 8 bases between them. Germline assignment: CDR1 LGHNA and CDR2 YSLEER. The CDR3 contains 14 residues.

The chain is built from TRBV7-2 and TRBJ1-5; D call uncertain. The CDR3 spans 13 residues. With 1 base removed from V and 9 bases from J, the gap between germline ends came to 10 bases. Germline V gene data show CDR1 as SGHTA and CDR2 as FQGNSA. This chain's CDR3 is CASSLGVGVPQHF. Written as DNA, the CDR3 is TGTGCCAGCAGCTTAGGGGTTGGGGTGCCCCAGCATTTT.

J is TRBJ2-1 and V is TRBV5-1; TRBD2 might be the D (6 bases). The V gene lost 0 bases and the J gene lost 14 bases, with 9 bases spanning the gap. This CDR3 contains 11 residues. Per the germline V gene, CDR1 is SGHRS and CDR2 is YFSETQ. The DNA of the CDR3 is TGCGCCAGCAGCTTGGCGGGGGTCGAGTTCTTC. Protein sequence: CASSLAGVEFF.

As DNA, the CDR3 is TGTGCCAGCAGCTCCAACCCGGGCGGCGCGAACACCGGGGAGCTGTTTTTT. Amino acid sequence: CASSSNPGGANTGELFF. V is TRBV7-9 and J is TRBJ2-2; D remains ambiguous. The CDR3 consists of 17 residues. The V gene's germline CDR1 is SEHNR and CDR2 FQNEAQ (reference sequence). Trimming took off 4 bases at V and 0 bases at J, with 15 bases between the two ends.

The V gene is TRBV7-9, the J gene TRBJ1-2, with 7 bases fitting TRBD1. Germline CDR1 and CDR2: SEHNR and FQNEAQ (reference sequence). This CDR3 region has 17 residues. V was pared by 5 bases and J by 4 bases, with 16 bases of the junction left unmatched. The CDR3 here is CASSPGQLNLPLYGYTF. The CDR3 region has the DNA TGTGCCAGCAGCCCGGGACAGCTGAACCTTCCCCTCTATGGCTACACCTTC.

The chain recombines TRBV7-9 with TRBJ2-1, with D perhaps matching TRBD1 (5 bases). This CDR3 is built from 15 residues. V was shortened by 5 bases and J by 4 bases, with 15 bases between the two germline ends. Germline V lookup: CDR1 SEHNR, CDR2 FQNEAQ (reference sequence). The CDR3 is CASSPPQGRYNEQFF. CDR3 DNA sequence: TGTGCCAGCAGCCCACCGCAGGGTCGGTACAATGAGCAGTTCTTC.

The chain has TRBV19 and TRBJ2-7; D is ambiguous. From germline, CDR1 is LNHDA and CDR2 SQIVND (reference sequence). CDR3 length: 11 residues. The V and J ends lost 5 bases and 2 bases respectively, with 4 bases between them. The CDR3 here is CASSGTYEQYF. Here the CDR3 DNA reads TGTGCCAGTAGTGGGACCTACGAGCAGTACTTC.

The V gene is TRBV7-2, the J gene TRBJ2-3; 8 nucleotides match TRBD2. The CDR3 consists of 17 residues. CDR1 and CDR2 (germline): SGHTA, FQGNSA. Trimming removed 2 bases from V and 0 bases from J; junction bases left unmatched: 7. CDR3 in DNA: TGTGCCAGCAGCTTAAGGTCAGCGGGGGATAGCACAGATACGCAGTATTTT. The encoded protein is CASSLRSAGDSTDTQYF.

The CDR3 loop reads CASGSDGYEQYF. CDR3 in DNA: TGTGCCAGCGGCTCGGACGGATACGAGCAGTACTTC. V usage is TRBV6-6 and J usage is TRBJ2-7, with unresolved D. Germline assignment: CDR1 MNHNY and CDR2 SVGAGI (reference sequence). V dropped 8 bases and J dropped 4 bases, with 12 bases sitting between them. The CDR3 consists of 12 residues.

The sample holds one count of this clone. As DNA, the CDR3 is TGTGCCAGCAGCTTAGACGGGAACTATGGCTACACCTTC. Protein sequence: CASSLDGNYGYTF. The rearrangement joins TRBV7-2 to TRBJ1-2, with no clear D. CDR1 SGHTA and CDR2 FQGNSA come from the germline V gene. Trimming took 1 base from V and 2 from J, leaving 5 bases between them. This CDR3 is built from 13 residues. Combining the CDR3 with reference TRBV7-2 and TRBJ1-2 gives the whole variable domain GAGVSQSPSNKVTEKGKDVELRCDPISGHTALYWYRQSLGQGLEFLIYFQGNSAPDKSGLPSDRFSAERTGGSVSTLTIQRTQQEDSAVYLCASSLDGNYGYTFGSGTRLTVV.

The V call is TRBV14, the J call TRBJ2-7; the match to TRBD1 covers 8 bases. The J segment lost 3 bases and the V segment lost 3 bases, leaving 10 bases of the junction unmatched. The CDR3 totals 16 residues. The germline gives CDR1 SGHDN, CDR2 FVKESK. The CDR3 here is CASSHGRPGQDYEQYF. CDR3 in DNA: TGTGCCAGCAGCCACGGAAGACCGGGACAGGACTACGAGCAGTACTTC.

CDR3 DNA: TGTGCCAGCAGCTCGACAGTTGCCGGGGAGCTGTTTTTT. Translation: CASSSTVAGELFF. The chain uses TRBV7-9 and TRBJ2-2; TRBD1 is a possible D gene (5 bases). This CDR3 has 13 residues. V gave up 4 bases and J gave up 6 bases, with 9 bases separating them. Germline V CDR1 and CDR2: SEHNR, FQNEAQ (reference sequence).

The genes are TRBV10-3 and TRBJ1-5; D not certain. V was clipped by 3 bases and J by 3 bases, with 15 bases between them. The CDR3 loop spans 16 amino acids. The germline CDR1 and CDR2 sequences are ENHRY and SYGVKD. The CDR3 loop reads CAISDNPGRPNQPQHF. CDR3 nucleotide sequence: TGTGCCATCAGTGATAACCCAGGAAGACCCAATCAGCCCCAGCATTTT.

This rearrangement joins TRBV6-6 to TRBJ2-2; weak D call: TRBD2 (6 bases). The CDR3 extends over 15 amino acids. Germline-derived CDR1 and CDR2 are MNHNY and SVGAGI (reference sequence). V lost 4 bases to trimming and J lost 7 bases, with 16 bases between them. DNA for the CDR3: TGTGCCAGCAGTTTTAGACTAGAAAAGGGCGGGGAGCTGTTTTTT. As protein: CASSFRLEKGGELFF.

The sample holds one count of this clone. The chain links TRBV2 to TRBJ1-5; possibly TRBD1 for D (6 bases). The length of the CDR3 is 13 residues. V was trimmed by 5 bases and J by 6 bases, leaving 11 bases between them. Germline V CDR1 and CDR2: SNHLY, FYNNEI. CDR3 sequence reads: CASSQQGSQPQHF. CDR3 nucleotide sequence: TGTGCCAGCAGTCAACAGGGTTCTCAGCCCCAGCATTTT.

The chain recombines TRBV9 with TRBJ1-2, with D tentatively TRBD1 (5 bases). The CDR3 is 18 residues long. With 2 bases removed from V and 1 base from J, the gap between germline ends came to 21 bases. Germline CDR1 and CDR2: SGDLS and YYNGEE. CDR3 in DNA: TGTGCCAGCAGCGTCGAACCCCAGGGAGGGCTGGGTAACTATGGCTACACCTTC. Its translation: CASSVEPQGGLGNYGYTF. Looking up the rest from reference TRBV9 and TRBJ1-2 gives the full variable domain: DSGVTQTPKHLITATGQRVTLRCSPRSGDLSVYWYQQSLDQGLQFLIQYYNGEERAKGNILERFSAQQFPDLHSELNLSSLELGDSALYFCASSVEPQGGLGNYGYTFGSGTRLTVV.

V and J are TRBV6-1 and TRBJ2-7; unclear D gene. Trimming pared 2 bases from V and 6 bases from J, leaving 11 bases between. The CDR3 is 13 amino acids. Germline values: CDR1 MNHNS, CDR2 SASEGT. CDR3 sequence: CASSEQLTAEQYF. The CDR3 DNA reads TGTGCCAGCAGTGAACAGCTAACTGCCGAGCAGTACTTC.

DNA of the CDR3: TGCAGCGTTGAAAAGGTACTAGCGGGGGGCTCCTACAATGAGCAGTTCTTC. It yields the protein CSVEKVLAGGSYNEQFF. The chain recombines TRBV29-1 with TRBJ2-1; 12 positions match TRBD2. The ends lost 2 bases at V and 0 bases at J; junction bases unmatched: 5. Germline V CDR1 and CDR2: SQVTM, ANQGSEA. This CDR3 region has 17 residues.

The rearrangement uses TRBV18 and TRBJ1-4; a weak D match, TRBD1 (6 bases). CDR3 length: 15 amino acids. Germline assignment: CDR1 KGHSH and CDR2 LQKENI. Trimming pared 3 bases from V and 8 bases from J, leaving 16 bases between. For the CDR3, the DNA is TGTGCCAGCTCACCTCGGGGGGGGCCGAGGGAAAAACTGTTTTTT. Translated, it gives CASSPRGGPREKLFF.

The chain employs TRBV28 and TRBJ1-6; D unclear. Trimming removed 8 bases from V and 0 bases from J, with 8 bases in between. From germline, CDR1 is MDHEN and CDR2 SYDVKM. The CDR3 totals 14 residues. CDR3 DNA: TGTGCCAGCGAGCGGGACTCCTATAATTCACCCCTCCACTTT. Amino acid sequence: CASERDSYNSPLHF.